This is a list of T cell receptor beta chains from one sample in a study of technical replicates of blood from a handful of donors. Generated by immunoSEQ multiplex PCR, the TCRdb table keeps only in-frame clones and is missing some. The sample lists 55,000 to 75,000 clones; 86% were seen once. Sequencing was performed on PBMCs. The origin of the receptors is a human donor in good health. Some clones in this sample may be carry-over from other donors' samples. Each CDR3 is given with its conserved first and last residue. The D gene is left open where the match is weak. Only some rows state a clone size, as once, few, many or a class for expanded clones.

j_call	v_call	clone_size	d_call	cdr3_aa	cdr3_nt
TRBJ1-6	TRBV9	once	NA	CASSGRTTRNSPLHF	TGTGCCAGCAGCGGAAGGACAACCCGTAATTCACCCCTCCACTTT
TRBJ2-3	TRBV7-3	NA	TRBD2	CASSRGGSTDTQYF	TGTGCCAGCAGCCGGGGGGGCAGCACAGATACGCAGTATTTT
TRBJ2-2	TRBV10-3	once	TRBD2	CAIAGEGTGELFF	TGTGCCATCGCGGGAGAGGGGACCGGGGAGCTGTTTTTT
TRBJ2-4	TRBV4-1	once	TRBD1	CASSFSRGRNAKNIQYF	TGCGCCAGCAGCTTTAGTAGGGGGCGAAATGCCAAAAACATTCAGTACTTC
TRBJ1-2	TRBV7-9	NA	NA	CASSASLGGAEGYTF	TGTGCCAGCAGCGCCTCTCTAGGGGGGGCAGAGGGCTACACCTTC
TRBJ1-1	TRBV5-8	NA	NA	CASSFQGRNTEAFF	TGTGCCAGCAGCTTCCAGGGGAGGAACACTGAAGCTTTCTTT
TRBJ1-6	TRBV27	NA	NA	CASSPLGGRGSPLHF	TGTGCCAGCAGTCCCCTGGGCGGCAGGGGATCACCCCTCCACTTT
TRBJ2-7	TRBV2	NA	NA	CASRAPTRAGSSYEQYF	TGTGCCAGCAGGGCCCCTACGCGGGCGGGGAGCTCCTACGAGCAGTACTTC
TRBJ1-3	TRBV2	NA	NA	CASRERESGNTIYF	TGTGCCAGCAGAGAGAGGGAATCTGGAAACACCATATATTTT
TRBJ2-3	TRBV11-1	NA	TRBD1	CASSLAGDRATDTQYF	TGTGCCAGCAGCTTAGCGGGGGACAGGGCCACAGATACGCAGTATTTT
TRBJ2-7	TRBV7-2	NA	TRBD1	CASSSQGQGAYEQYF	TGTGCCAGCAGCTCCCAGGGACAGGGGGCCTACGAGCAGTACTTC
TRBJ2-5	TRBV29-1	NA	NA	CSVDGGADQETQYF	TGCAGCGTTGATGGGGGGGCAGACCAAGAGACCCAGTACTTC
TRBJ2-2	TRBV2	NA	TRBD1	CASCGTVNTGELFF	TGTGCCAGTTGTGGGACAGTGAACACCGGGGAGCTGTTTTTT
TRBJ2-7	TRBV21-1	NA	NA	CASSKSEGGSRYEQYF	TGTGCCAGCAGCAAATCGGAAGGCGGGAGTAGATACGAGCAGTACTTC
TRBJ1-1	TRBV5-4	NA	NA	CASSSELNTEAFF	TGTGCCAGCAGCTCCGAGTTGAACACTGAAGCTTTCTTT
TRBJ2-7	TRBV9	NA	TRBD2	CASSVSPSGGTYEQYF	TGTGCCAGCAGCGTATCTCCTAGCGGGGGAACCTACGAGCAGTACTTC
TRBJ2-5	TRBV7-2	NA	NA	CASSSVHWETQYF	TGTGCCAGCAGTTCCGTTCACTGGGAGACCCAGTACTTC
TRBJ1-1	TRBV7-2	once	NA	CASSLGGTLNTEAFF	TGTGCCAGCAGCTTAGGCGGCACCCTGAACACTGAAGCTTTCTTT
TRBJ2-5	TRBV7-2	NA	NA	CASSLARETQYF	TGTGCCAGCAGCTTAGCTAGAGAGACCCAGTACTTC
TRBJ2-7	TRBV29-1	NA	NA	CSGAGPYEQYF	TGCAGCGGTGCGGGGCCCTACGAGCAGTACTTC
TRBJ1-1	TRBV19	NA	NA	CASTYPGTEAFF	TGTGCCAGTACTTATCCGGGCACTGAAGCTTTCTTT
TRBJ1-4	TRBV27	NA	NA	CASSSGRGNEKLFF	TGTGCCAGCAGTTCAGGGCGGGGTAATGAAAAACTGTTTTTT
TRBJ2-2	TRBV19	NA	TRBD1	CASSSSGGNTGELFF	TGTGCCAGTAGCAGCTCAGGGGGGAACACCGGGGAGCTGTTTTTT
TRBJ2-1	TRBV7-9	NA	TRBD1	CASSPGTGEEEQFF	TGTGCCAGCAGCCCCGGGACAGGAGAAGAGGAGCAGTTCTTC
TRBJ2-7	TRBV7-9	once	NA	CASSFILKPYEQYF	TGTGCCAGCAGCTTTATTCTGAAGCCCTACGAGCAGTACTTC
TRBJ2-7	TRBV7-2	NA	NA	CASSSDYAQYF	TGTGCCAGCAGCTCCGACTACGCGCAGTACTTC
TRBJ2-1	TRBV30	NA	NA	CACGSSYNEQFF	TGTGCCTGCGGGAGTTCCTACAATGAGCAGTTCTTC
TRBJ2-2	TRBV7-2	NA	TRBD1	CASSWGTGRTGELFF	TGTGCCAGCAGCTGGGGGACAGGGAGGACCGGGGAGCTGTTTTTT
TRBJ1-1	TRBV5-1	NA	NA	CASRLREGEAFF	TGCGCCAGCAGGCTACGGGAAGGTGAAGCTTTCTTT
TRBJ2-2	TRBV7-6	NA	NA	CASSFATGELFF	TGTGCCAGCAGCTTCGCGACCGGGGAGCTGTTTTTT
TRBJ2-1	TRBV5-4	NA	NA	CASSLDFGQIYNEQFF	TGTGCCAGCAGCTTGGATTTTGGGCAGATCTACAATGAGCAGTTCTTC
TRBJ2-5	TRBV7-3	NA	NA	CASSETVEQETQYF	TGTGCCAGCAGCGAGACTGTAGAGCAAGAGACCCAGTACTTC
TRBJ1-6	TRBV9	once	NA	CASSIGGRVNSPLHF	TGTGCCAGCAGCATTGGGGGCAGGGTCAATTCACCCCTCCACTTT
TRBJ2-7	TRBV25-1	NA	TRBD1	CASRPAGTAYHEQYF	TGTGCCAGCAGGCCCGCCGGGACAGCCTACCACGAGCAGTACTTC
TRBJ2-5	TRBV15	NA	TRBD2	CATSRLGTSSFQETQYF	TGTGCCACCAGCAGACTCGGGACTAGCTCATTTCAAGAGACCCAGTACTTC
TRBJ1-2	TRBV5-6	NA	TRBD1	CASSLGQIAPNYGYTF	TGTGCCAGCAGCCTGGGACAGATAGCCCCTAACTATGGCTACACCTTC
TRBJ2-2	TRBV4-2	once	NA	CASSQELKTVNTGELFF	TGTGCCAGCAGCCAAGAACTTAAGACAGTCAACACCGGGGAGCTGTTTTTT
TRBJ1-5	TRBV19	NA	NA	CASPLRGKIGNQPQHF	TGTGCCAGTCCCCTAAGGGGGAAGATCGGGAATCAGCCCCAGCATTTT
TRBJ2-5	TRBV7-2	NA	TRBD2	CASSLSPGLAGGETQYF	TGTGCCAGCAGCTTGTCCCCTGGACTAGCGGGGGGTGAGACCCAGTACTTC
TRBJ1-1	TRBV10-3	few	NA	CAISEAALSEAFF	TGTGCCATCAGTGAGGCGGCTTTATCTGAAGCTTTCTTT
TRBJ2-2	TRBV15	NA	NA	CATSRGGANTGELFF	TGTGCCACCAGCAGAGGGGGCGCGAACACCGGGGAGCTGTTTTTT
TRBJ2-1	TRBV18	NA	TRBD2	CASSPGLAGDPPYNEQFF	TGTGCCAGCTCACCGGGACTAGCGGGGGACCCCCCATACAATGAGCAGTTCTTC
TRBJ1-2	TRBV14	NA	TRBD1	CASSAQGPYGYTF	TGTGCCAGCAGCGCACAGGGGCCCTATGGCTACACCTTC
TRBJ2-2	TRBV7-2	once	TRBD1	CASSDTGDRRTGELFF	TGTGCCAGCAGCGACACCGGGGACAGAAGGACCGGGGAGCTGTTTTTT
TRBJ1-5	TRBV2	NA	NA	CASSPGNQPQHF	TGTGCCAGCAGTCCAGGGAATCAGCCCCAGCATTTT
TRBJ2-2	TRBV5-3	NA	NA	CARSPGGGHYTGELFF	TGTGCCAGAAGCCCCGGCGGCGGACACTACACCGGGGAGCTGTTTTTT
TRBJ2-7	TRBV19	NA	NA	CASSIGREQYF	TGTGCCAGTAGTATAGGTCGCGAGCAGTACTTC
TRBJ2-2	TRBV4-1	NA	TRBD2	CASSQDRTSGNGELFF	TGCGCCAGCAGCCAAGATAGGACTAGCGGGAATGGGGAGCTGTTTTTT
TRBJ2-3	TRBV11-2	NA	TRBD2	CASSLRTSGGTDTQYF	TGTGCCAGCAGCCTTCGGACTAGCGGGGGCACAGATACGCAGTATTTT
TRBJ2-1	TRBV7-2	once	NA	CASSLNRVYEQFF	TGTGCCAGCAGCCTTAATCGAGTCTATGAGCAGTTCTTC
TRBJ1-2	TRBV6-1	NA	NA	CASSFTGSSSDGYTF	TGTGCCAGCAGTTTTACCGGGTCAAGTAGCGATGGCTACACCTTC
TRBJ2-7	TRBV6-5	NA	TRBD1	CASRTGSYEQYF	TGTGCCAGCCGGACAGGCTCCTACGAGCAGTACTTC
TRBJ1-6	TRBV7-6	NA	TRBD1	CASGTVAGSPLHF	TGTGCCAGCGGGACAGTGGCGGGGTCACCCCTCCACTTT
TRBJ2-7	TRBV6-5	NA	NA	CASSYSRRPSYEQYF	TGTGCCAGCAGTTACAGCCGGCGGCCCTCCTACGAGCAGTACTTC
TRBJ2-5	TRBV5-1	NA	TRBD2	CASSSSGRFETQYF	TGCGCCAGCAGCTCCAGCGGGAGATTTGAGACCCAGTACTTC
TRBJ2-7	TRBV7-7	NA	TRBD1	CASSPGTGHTYEQYF	TGTGCCAGCAGCCCGGGGACAGGCCATACCTACGAGCAGTACTTC